The rows below give T cell receptor beta chains drawn from one sample of a study of blood T cell repertoires in COVID-19. Sequenced by immunoSEQ multiplex PCR; TCRdb stores in-frame clones only, minus some. The table has some 300,000 clones, roughly 90% seen once. The sample consisted of PBMCs or T cells enriched from blood (not recorded which). These receptors came from a young woman with acute COVID-19. The CDR3 runs from the conserved cysteine through the conserved F or W. Each record gives: V gene, J gene, clone size, D gene, CDR3 DNA, CDR3 protein. A D gene is named only where the DNA matches it firmly. Clone size is shown for a subset of rows, as once, few, many or a class of expanded clone.

V: TRBV5-5
J: TRBJ1-1
size: NA
D: NA
DNA: TGTGCCAGCAGCCAGGACAGCTATGAAGCTTTCTTT
CDR3: CASSQDSYEAFF

V: TRBV11-1
J: TRBJ1-2
size: few
D: TRBD1
DNA: TGTGCCAGCAGCTTCTCAGGGGGTGAACGCTATGGCTACACCTTC
CDR3: CASSFSGGERYGYTF

V: TRBV5-1
J: TRBJ1-4
size: NA
D: TRBD1
DNA: TGCGCCAGCAGCCCGGGACAGGACTTGGAAAAACTGTTTTTT
CDR3: CASSPGQDLEKLFF

V: TRBV6-1
J: TRBJ2-7
size: once
D: TRBD2
DNA: TGTGCCAGCAGTGTCCGACTAGCGGGCATCTCCTACGAGCAGTACTTC
CDR3: CASSVRLAGISYEQYF

V: TRBV6-5
J: TRBJ2-7
size: NA
D: TRBD2
DNA: TGTGCCAGCAGTTCTCTGCCGGGGGGGAGTCAAGAGCAGTACTTC
CDR3: CASSSLPGGSQEQYF

V: TRBV28
J: TRBJ2-7
size: NA
D: TRBD2
DNA: TGTGCCAGCAGTTTCCCTGGGCTAGCGGGATCCTACGAGCAGTACTTC
CDR3: CASSFPGLAGSYEQYF

V: TRBV28
J: TRBJ1-5
size: NA
D: NA
DNA: TGTGCCAGCAGTTTGAATACAGGGTCCGGGCCCCAGCATTTT
CDR3: CASSLNTGSGPQHF

V: TRBV25-1
J: TRBJ2-5
size: NA
D: NA
DNA: TGTGCCAGCAGTGAAGGGCCTGGCGTACAAGAGACCCAGTACTTC
CDR3: CASSEGPGVQETQYF

V: TRBV5-1
J: TRBJ2-1
size: NA
D: NA
DNA: TGCGCCAGCAGCTTTGTCGCGACTAGGGAGCAGTTCTTC
CDR3: CASSFVATREQFF

V: TRBV19
J: TRBJ1-5
size: NA
D: NA
DNA: TGTGCCAGTAGTGAGCGGGGGCCAGGGGAGCCCCAGCATTTT
CDR3: CASSERGPGEPQHF

V: TRBV28
J: TRBJ1-2
size: NA
D: NA
DNA: TGTGCCAGCAGCACGGGATTCGGAGGCTACACCTTC
CDR3: CASSTGFGGYTF

V: TRBV27
J: TRBJ2-5
size: NA
D: TRBD2
DNA: TGTGCCAGCAGGAAAGCGGGAGTAGAGACCCAGTACTTC
CDR3: CASRKAGVETQYF

V: TRBV19
J: TRBJ1-1
size: few
D: NA
DNA: TGTGCCAGTAATAGGGGATTGATCACTGAAGCTTTCTTT
CDR3: CASNRGLITEAFF

V: TRBV14
J: TRBJ2-5
size: once
D: NA
DNA: TGTGCCAGCAGCCCCCGCCAGGGCCAAGAGACCCAGTACTTC
CDR3: CASSPRQGQETQYF

V: TRBV7-2
J: TRBJ2-7
size: NA
D: TRBD2
DNA: TGTGCCAGCAGCGCCCCGGGACTAGTTGGCGAGCAGTACTTC
CDR3: CASSAPGLVGEQYF

V: TRBV27
J: TRBJ2-7
size: NA
D: NA
DNA: TGTGCCAGCAGTCCCCTGAGTAAACGGGGCGAGCAGTACTTC
CDR3: CASSPLSKRGEQYF

V: TRBV28
J: TRBJ1-1
size: NA
D: NA
DNA: TGTGCCAGCAGTTTCGGCCAGGCCCAAGCTTTCTTT
CDR3: CASSFGQAQAFF

V: TRBV6-5
J: TRBJ1-1
size: NA
D: NA
DNA: TGTGCCAGCTCTTGGTCGGGGTTAAGAGGCACTGAAGCTTTCTTT
CDR3: CASSWSGLRGTEAFF

V: TRBV5-1
J: TRBJ2-6
size: NA
D: TRBD1
DNA: TGCGCCAGCAGCTTAAGGGGACAGCCTCTCTCTGGGGCCAACGTCCTGACTTTC
CDR3: CASSLRGQPLSGANVLTF

V: TRBV6-5
J: TRBJ2-7
size: NA
D: NA
DNA: TGTGCCAGCAGTTACGCCGGTCCACCGGGAACCTACGAGCAGTACTTC
CDR3: CASSYAGPPGTYEQYF

V: TRBV6-6
J: TRBJ1-1
size: once
D: TRBD1
DNA: TGTGCCAGCAGAGATGGACAGGGGAAGACTGAAGCTTTCTTT
CDR3: CASRDGQGKTEAFF

V: TRBV7-2
J: TRBJ1-5
size: NA
D: NA
DNA: TGTGCCAGCAGCTTAGGGGCAGAAAATCAGCCCCAGCATTTT
CDR3: CASSLGAENQPQHF

V: TRBV5-1
J: TRBJ2-2
size: many
D: NA
DNA: TGCGCCAGCAGATACGGACAGAACACCGGGGAGCTGTTTTTT
CDR3: CASRYGQNTGELFF

V: TRBV19
J: TRBJ2-7
size: once
D: TRBD1
DNA: TGTGCCAGTAGTTTTAAATGGGACAGCTACGAGCAGTACTTC
CDR3: CASSFKWDSYEQYF

V: TRBV28
J: TRBJ2-1
size: NA
D: NA
DNA: TGTGCCAGCAGTTTACGACTAGGGAAACTTAATGAGCAGTTCTTC
CDR3: CASSLRLGKLNEQFF

V: TRBV21-1
J: TRBJ1-2
size: NA
D: NA
DNA: TGTGCCAGCATCCAGCCGACAGGGGAGGGGTATGGCTACACCTTC
CDR3: CASIQPTGEGYGYTF

V: TRBV5-6
J: TRBJ1-4
size: NA
D: NA
DNA: TGTGCCAGCAGCTTGGTAGGGGCGGATGAAAAACTGTTTTTT
CDR3: CASSLVGADEKLFF

V: TRBV28
J: TRBJ1-5
size: NA
D: NA
DNA: TGTGCCAGCAGTTTATCGCGAATCAATCAGCCCCAGCATTTT
CDR3: CASSLSRINQPQHF

V: TRBV28
J: TRBJ1-3
size: NA
D: NA
DNA: TGTGCCAGCAGTCAGAGGGGGTCTGGAAACACCATATATTTT
CDR3: CASSQRGSGNTIYF

V: TRBV28
J: TRBJ1-2
size: NA
D: TRBD1
DNA: TGTGCCAGCAGTTTAGTCAGCCAGGGGGCACACTATGGCTACACCTTC
CDR3: CASSLVSQGAHYGYTF

V: TRBV30
J: TRBJ2-7
size: NA
D: TRBD2
DNA: TGTGCCTGGGAACATAGCGGGAGGGTCTACGAGCAGTACTTC
CDR3: CAWEHSGRVYEQYF

V: TRBV27
J: TRBJ2-1
size: NA
D: TRBD2
DNA: TGTGCCAGCAGTTCCGGACTAGCGGGATCAAATGAGCAGTTCTTC
CDR3: CASSSGLAGSNEQFF

V: TRBV19
J: TRBJ1-1
size: NA
D: NA
DNA: TGTGCCAGTAGGGCTCTAGTACGGTTGAACACTGAAGCTTTCTTT
CDR3: CASRALVRLNTEAFF

V: TRBV28
J: TRBJ1-1
size: NA
D: NA
DNA: TGTGCCAGCAGTCCGGGGGGACAGAACACTGAAGCTTTCTTT
CDR3: CASSPGGQNTEAFF

V: TRBV7-6
J: TRBJ1-2
size: NA
D: NA
DNA: TGTGCCAGCAGCCTACTGGGGGGGCGCGGCTATGGCTACACCTTC
CDR3: CASSLLGGRGYGYTF

V: TRBV25-1
J: TRBJ1-1
size: NA
D: NA
DNA: TGTGCCAGCAGTGATCCAGGGAACACTGAAGCTTTCTTT
CDR3: CASSDPGNTEAFF

V: TRBV19
J: TRBJ2-2
size: NA
D: TRBD2
DNA: TGTGCCAGTAGTCAAGGACTAGCAACGGCCGCCGGGGAGCTGTTTTTT
CDR3: CASSQGLATAAGELFF

V: TRBV5-1
J: TRBJ1-1
size: NA
D: NA
DNA: TGCGCCAGCAGCTTGGAGAGGGCTCCCACTGAAGCTTTCTTT
CDR3: CASSLERAPTEAFF

V: TRBV18
J: TRBJ2-7
size: NA
D: TRBD2
DNA: TGTGCCAGCTCACCATCTAGCGGGAGTGTGCAAGAGCAGTACTTC
CDR3: CASSPSSGSVQEQYF

V: TRBV5-6
J: TRBJ2-7
size: NA
D: TRBD2
DNA: TGTGCCAGCAGCTTTGGGACTAGCGGTTACGAGCAGTACTTC
CDR3: CASSFGTSGYEQYF

V: TRBV4-2
J: TRBJ1-6
size: once
D: NA
DNA: TGTGCCAGCAGCCAAACGGTCTATAATTCACCCCTCCACTTT
CDR3: CASSQTVYNSPLHF

V: TRBV10-3
J: TRBJ2-3
size: NA
D: NA
DNA: TGTGCCATCAGTGAGACGGAGGGAGGCACAGATACGCAGTATTTT
CDR3: CAISETEGGTDTQYF